The rows below give T cell receptor beta chains drawn from one sample of a study of shared clonotypes between healthy human individuals. Using immunoSEQ multiplex PCR, the repertoire was profiled, and TCRdb retains in-frame clones only, with some absent. The profile shows 2 million to 2.5 million clones, 85% to 95% of them singletons. The sequencing input was naive CD4+ T cells sorted from blood. These TCRs come from a man younger than 35 in good health. Each CDR3 is given with its conserved first and last residue. A D gene is named only where the DNA matches it firmly. Rows may omit the clone size; those that give it use once, few, many or a size class.

>TRBJ1-5|TRBV2|-|few
TGTGCCAGCAGTACACGGTACAATCAGCCCCAGCATTTT
CASSTRYNQPQHF
>TRBJ1-3|TRBV11-2|-|-
TGTGCCAGCAGCCCGAGGATCGGGAACACCATATATTTT
CASSPRIGNTIYF
>TRBJ1-5|TRBV10-2|TRBD1|-
TGCGCCAGCAGTGATTGGCAGGGGGGGCAGCCCCAGCATTTT
CASSDWQGGQPQHF
>TRBJ1-2|TRBV7-2|-|-
TGTGCCAGCAGCTTAGCGGAGAGACAACTCAACTATGGCTACACCTTC
CASSLAERQLNYGYTF
>TRBJ1-2|TRBV27|TRBD1|-
TGTGCCAGCAGTTTATCCGGGACAGTATTCGGCTACACCTTC
CASSLSGTVFGYTF
>TRBJ2-7|TRBV10-1|-|once
TGCGCCAGCAGTGCCCAGTTGGGGGAGCAGTACTTC
CASSAQLGEQYF
>TRBJ2-7|TRBV6-6|TRBD2|-
TGTGCCAGCACCCTAGCGGAGACCTACGAGCAGTACTTC
CASTLAETYEQYF
>TRBJ1-4|TRBV5-1|TRBD1|-
TGCGCCAGCAGCGCAGGGGGCGTAAATGAAAAACTGTTTTTT
CASSAGGVNEKLFF
>TRBJ2-5|TRBV5-1|-|-
TGCGCCAGCAGCTTCAGCGGAGCCCAAGAGACCCAGTACTTC
CASSFSGAQETQYF
>TRBJ2-1|TRBV9|-|-
TGTGCCAGCAGCGTAGAAGGAGCAGGACGGGATGAGCAGTTCTTC
CASSVEGAGRDEQFF
>TRBJ2-5|TRBV7-9|-|-
TGTGCCACCACACGGAGGGGCGAGGAGACCCAGTACTTC
CATTRRGEETQYF
>TRBJ2-5|TRBV20-1|-|-
TGCAGTGCTAGGATTAAGGAAAAAGAGTACTTC
CSARIKEKEYF
>TRBJ1-6|TRBV2|-|-
TGTGCCAGCAGTGAACAGGGGCAGGGTGGCAATTCACCCCTCCACTTT
CASSEQGQGGNSPLHF
>TRBJ1-3|TRBV7-7|TRBD1|-
TGTGCTAGCAGCCCCGGACAGGGAAGTGCTGGAAACACCATATATTTT
CASSPGQGSAGNTIYF
>TRBJ2-3|TRBV19|TRBD2|-
TGTGCCACCTCGGATAGCGGGGGGGCTAATACGCAGTATTTT
CATSDSGGANTQYF
>TRBJ2-7|TRBV18|-|-
TGTGCCAGCTCACCACTTCTAGGGGACGAGCAGTACTTC
CASSPLLGDEQYF
>TRBJ1-5|TRBV6-5|-|-
TGTGCCAGCAGTTACTCAAGAGATCAGCCCCAGCATTTT
CASSYSRDQPQHF
>TRBJ1-1|TRBV27|-|-
TGTGCCAGCAGTCGGAGGGGACCAGAATCTGAAGCTTTCTTT
CASSRRGPESEAFF
>TRBJ2-7|TRBV18|-|many
TGTGCCAGCTCACCGAAGCAGGGGACCTACGAGCAGTACTTC
CASSPKQGTYEQYF
>TRBJ2-1|TRBV7-2|TRBD2|-
TGTGCCAGCCCGGGACTAGCGGGCACCCCCTCCTACAATGAGCAGTTCTTC
CASPGLAGTPSYNEQFF
>TRBJ1-2|TRBV18|-|-
TGTGCCAGCTCAGCGGGACAAAGAATGAACTATGGCTACACCTTC
CASSAGQRMNYGYTF
>TRBJ2-1|TRBV6-5|TRBD1|-
TGTGCCAGCAGCAGGGGACAGGGAACCTACAATGAGCAGTTCTTC
CASSRGQGTYNEQFF
>TRBJ2-7|TRBV5-1|TRBD2|-
TGCGCCAGCAGCGACGGACTAGCGGGAGGCGAGCAGTACTTC
CASSDGLAGGEQYF
>TRBJ2-2|TRBV7-2|TRBD2|-
TGTGCCAGCAGTCTAAGGGAACTAGCGGGAGGCTGGACCGGGGAGCTGTTTTTT
CASSLRELAGGWTGELFF
>TRBJ2-3|TRBV6-1|-|-
TGTGCCAGCAGTGGGACTTCGATCCGCACAGATACGCAGTATTTT
CASSGTSIRTDTQYF
>TRBJ1-1|TRBV7-8|-|-
TGTGCCAGCAGCGGCCCTTCGTGGGGGCCAACTGAAGCTTTCTTT
CASSGPSWGPTEAFF
>TRBJ1-2|TRBV29-1|-|-
TGCAGCGTTTGGCGGGGAGGGAACTATGGCTACACCTTC
CSVWRGGNYGYTF
>TRBJ1-4|TRBV2|TRBD1|-
TGTGCCAGCAGTGAAGTGGGACAGGGGAATGAAAAACTGTTTTTT
CASSEVGQGNEKLFF